Below, 7 T cell receptor beta chains from the same sample are listed, as sequenced in a study of metastatic and nonmetastatic thyroid tumors. TCRdb reanalyzed the PCR reads via MiXCR. Among 60,000 or so clones listed, just under 30% were seen once. Thyroid surgery was preceded by no treatment in any patient. Specimen: blood. Receptor source: a female donor with papillary thyroid cancer or a benign thyroid nodule (not recorded which). Some clones in this sample may be carry-over from other donors' samples.

This clone was found many times. This rearrangement joins TRBV12-3 or TRBV12-4 to TRBJ1-6; no clear D. This CDR3 contains 13 residues. V gave up 5 bases and J gave up 13 bases, with 15 bases separating them. CDR3 sequence reads: CASSIGQARPLHF. CDR3 nucleotides: TGTGCCAGCAGTATAGGGCAGGCCAGGCCCCTCCACTTT.

The rearrangement links TRBV30 to TRBJ2-3; D unclear. The CDR3 runs 14 residues. Trimming took 1 base from V and 4 from J, leaving 12 bases between them. CDR1 is GTSNPN, CDR2 SVGIG, per germline (reference sequence). The CDR3 DNA sequence: TGTGCCTGGAGTGGGGTCTCATTGGCAGATACGCAGTATTTT. As protein: CAWSGVSLADTQYF. Combining the CDR3 with reference TRBV30 and TRBJ2-3 gives the whole variable domain SQTIHQWPATLVQPVGSPLSLECTVEGTSNPNLYWYRQAAGRGLQLLFYSVGIGQISSEVPQNLSASRPQDRQFILSSKKLLLSDSGFYLCAWSGVSLADTQYFGPGTRLTVL.

The chain has TRBV19 and TRBJ2-5; 9 bases are shared with TRBD2. The germline V gene has CDR1 LNHDA and CDR2 SQIVND (reference sequence). The ends lost 5 bases at V and 2 bases at J; junction bases unmatched: 9. This CDR3 comprises 16 residues. The CDR3 here is CASSAHGTSRQETQYF. The CDR3 nucleotides are TGTGCCAGTAGTGCCCACGGGACTAGCAGGCAAGAGACCCAGTACTTC.

This clone showed up just a few times. CDR3 coding DNA: TGTGCCAGCAGCTTACAGCGCAAGGATGGCTACACCTTC. Translated: CASSLQRKDGYTF. V and J are TRBV7-8 and TRBJ1-2; D ambiguous. V lost 2 bases, J lost 6 bases, and 10 bases lay in between. Germline values: CDR1 SGHVS, CDR2 FQNEAQ. The CDR3 contains 13 residues. Drawing the rest from reference TRBV7-8 and TRBJ1-2, the complete variable domain is GAGVSQSPRYKVAKRGQDVALRCDPISGHVSLFWYQQALGQGPEFLTYFQNEAQLDKSGLPSDRFFAERPEGSVSTLKIQRTQQEDSAVYLCASSLQRKDGYTFGSGTRLTVV.

J is TRBJ1-1 and V is TRBV4-1; tentative D call: TRBD1 (6 bases). The CDR3 runs to 15 residues. CDR1 is MGHRA and CDR2 is YSYEKL in the germline V gene. Between the trimmed V and J ends, which lost 3 bases and 2 bases, there was a span of 13 bases. CDR3 region: CASSHKQGFNTEAFF. CDR3 bases: TGCGCCAGCAGCCATAAACAGGGATTCAACACTGAAGCTTTCTTT.

The chain combines TRBV4-2 with TRBJ2-3, with D possibly matching TRBD1 (6 bases). The V end lost 0 bases, the J end lost 4 bases, and 8 bases lay between the germline ends. CDR3 length: 14 amino acids. Looked up from germline, CDR1 is LGHNA and CDR2 is YNFKEQ. The DNA for the CDR3 is TGTGCCAGCAGCCAAGACAGGGGCCCAGATACGCAGTATTTT. This sequence encodes CASSQDRGPDTQYF.

The V gene is TRBV11-2, the J gene TRBJ1-2; 7 bases align to TRBD1. The germline CDR1 and CDR2 sequences are SGHAT and FQNNGV. V shed 5 bases, J shed 2 bases, and the junction held 2 bases outside the gene matches. The CDR3 contains 13 residues. The CDR3 DNA reads TGTGCCAGCAGCAAGGGACAGAACTATGGCTACACCTTC. This translates into CASSKGQNYGYTF. Full variable domain (outside the CDR3, taken from reference TRBV11-2 and TRBJ1-2): EAGVAQSPRYKIIEKRQSVAFWCNPISGHATLYWYQQILGQGPKLLIQFQNNGVVDDSQLPKDRFSAERLKGVDSTLKIQPAKLEDSAVYLCASSKGQNYGYTFGSGTRLTVV.